These T cell receptor beta chains were read from a single sample in a study of identical twins. TCRdb called the 5' RACE reads again in MiXCR, with one record for every CDR3 protein. The repertoire holds about 280,000 distinct CDR3 sequences, with around 8.8% as singletons. The sample was also linked to a second study, of yellow fever vaccine responses in identical twins.

The sequenced sample consisted of memory (CD45RO+) T cells sorted from blood. The receptors derive from a woman younger than 35 in good health. CDR3s include the opening cysteine and the closing phenylalanine or tryptophan. D genes are given only for firm matches. The size entry is marked missing in some rows and otherwise reads once, few, many or a size class.

clone_size: -
d_call: -
v_call: TRBV7-9
j_call: TRBJ2-3
cdr3_nt: TGTGCCAGCAGCGACCGAGATACGCAGTATTTT
cdr3_aa: CASSDRDTQYF

clone_size: many
d_call: -
v_call: TRBV29-1
j_call: TRBJ1-1
cdr3_nt: TGCAGCGTTGTTCTCTTAGCTGAAGCTTTCTTT
cdr3_aa: CSVVLLAEAFF

clone_size: many
d_call: -
v_call: TRBV5-5
j_call: TRBJ1-6
cdr3_nt: TGTGCCAGCAGCCTAGGGCCGGGAAAGAATCCCCTCCACTTT
cdr3_aa: CASSLGPGKNPLHF

clone_size: many
d_call: -
v_call: TRBV2
j_call: TRBJ1-1
cdr3_nt: TGTGCCAGCAGTGCAGGGGCTGAAGCTTTCTTT
cdr3_aa: CASSAGAEAFF

clone_size: few
d_call: -
v_call: TRBV28
j_call: TRBJ2-1
cdr3_nt: TGTGCCAGCAGTTTATCCCTGACAGGGAGGTCCTACAATGAGCAGTTCTTC
cdr3_aa: CASSLSLTGRSYNEQFF

clone_size: -
d_call: -
v_call: TRBV28
j_call: TRBJ2-7
cdr3_nt: TGTGCCAGCAGTCCCCTCCCGATGGGAAGGGCTTACGAGCAGTACTTC
cdr3_aa: CASSPLPMGRAYEQYF

clone_size: -
d_call: -
v_call: TRBV29-1
j_call: TRBJ2-6
cdr3_nt: TGCAGCGTTGAAGATGTAGGCTCTGGGGCCAACGTCCTGACTTTC
cdr3_aa: CSVEDVGSGANVLTF

clone_size: few
d_call: -
v_call: TRBV6-5
j_call: TRBJ2-3
cdr3_nt: TGTGCCAGCAGTTACTCAGTTTCTATGGTAGATACGCAGTATTTT
cdr3_aa: CASSYSVSMVDTQYF

clone_size: few
d_call: -
v_call: TRBV9
j_call: TRBJ1-1
cdr3_nt: TGTGCCAGCAGCGTAGTTAGCCACCCGGACACTGAAGCTTTCTTT
cdr3_aa: CASSVVSHPDTEAFF

clone_size: many
d_call: -
v_call: TRBV11-2
j_call: TRBJ2-7
cdr3_nt: TGTGCCAGCAGCTTAGGGGCCGGGGGCGAGCAGTACTTC
cdr3_aa: CASSLGAGGEQYF

clone_size: -
d_call: -
v_call: TRBV5-6
j_call: TRBJ1-2
cdr3_nt: TGTGCCAGCAGCTTGGAGTTCGGGGGTGGCTACACCTTC
cdr3_aa: CASSLEFGGGYTF

clone_size: -
d_call: -
v_call: TRBV6-2/TRBV6-3
j_call: TRBJ2-1
cdr3_nt: TGTGCCAGCAGCCTTTTATCAGGCGTCTACAATGAGCAGTTCTTC
cdr3_aa: CASSLLSGVYNEQFF

clone_size: few
d_call: -
v_call: TRBV6-6
j_call: TRBJ1-4
cdr3_nt: TGTGCCAGCAGTTACGCTGAAAAACTGTTTTTT
cdr3_aa: CASSYAEKLFF

clone_size: few
d_call: -
v_call: TRBV5-1
j_call: TRBJ2-1
cdr3_nt: TGCGCCAGCAGCCTGGATAGCGGAGCGGACTACAATGAGCAGTTCTTC
cdr3_aa: CASSLDSGADYNEQFF

clone_size: -
d_call: -
v_call: TRBV5-1
j_call: TRBJ2-1
cdr3_nt: TGCGCCAGCAGCTTGGTTGGGTCCAGCTCCTACAATGAGCAGTTCTTC
cdr3_aa: CASSLVGSSSYNEQFF

clone_size: many
d_call: -
v_call: TRBV7-2
j_call: TRBJ2-1
cdr3_nt: TGTGCCAGCAGCTTAGAGCCAGGGGCTTACAATGAGCAGTTCTTC
cdr3_aa: CASSLEPGAYNEQFF

clone_size: many
d_call: -
v_call: TRBV20-1
j_call: TRBJ2-2
cdr3_nt: TGCAGTGTAAACCTCGGGGGGCGAGGGGCCGGGGAGCTGTTTTTT
cdr3_aa: CSVNLGGRGAGELFF

clone_size: -
d_call: -
v_call: TRBV20-1
j_call: TRBJ1-1
cdr3_nt: TGCAGTGCTAGTCCCCGTCGGACAGTGAACACTGAAGCTTTCTTT
cdr3_aa: CSASPRRTVNTEAFF

clone_size: many
d_call: -
v_call: TRBV11-2
j_call: TRBJ2-5
cdr3_nt: TGTGCCAGCAGCTTAGCAGGGCCGCGGACCCAGTACTTC
cdr3_aa: CASSLAGPRTQYF

clone_size: few
d_call: -
v_call: TRBV27
j_call: TRBJ2-3
cdr3_nt: TGTGCCAGCAGTTTTAAGGGCACAGATACGCAGTATTTT
cdr3_aa: CASSFKGTDTQYF

clone_size: many
d_call: TRBD2
v_call: TRBV20-1
j_call: TRBJ2-3
cdr3_nt: TGCAGTGCCCCCAGACTAGCGGGGAGCACAGATACGCAGTATTTT
cdr3_aa: CSAPRLAGSTDTQYF

clone_size: -
d_call: TRBD1
v_call: TRBV10-3
j_call: TRBJ1-3
cdr3_nt: TGTGCCATCAGGGGGGACAGGGGGAGAAACACCATATATTTT
cdr3_aa: CAIRGDRGRNTIYF

clone_size: -
d_call: -
v_call: TRBV18
j_call: TRBJ1-3
cdr3_nt: TGTGCCAGCTCACCGTCCCGGGACGGCTTCTCTGGAAACACCATATATTTT
cdr3_aa: CASSPSRDGFSGNTIYF

clone_size: many
d_call: -
v_call: TRBV24-1
j_call: TRBJ2-1
cdr3_nt: TGTGCCACCAGTGACCCCCGCGAAGGTTACCATGAGCAGTTCTTC
cdr3_aa: CATSDPREGYHEQFF

clone_size: few
d_call: TRBD2
v_call: TRBV2
j_call: TRBJ2-3
cdr3_nt: TGTGCCAGCAGCCTCGAACTAGCGGGGAAGGGCACAGATACGCAGTATTTT
cdr3_aa: CASSLELAGKGTDTQYF

clone_size: few
d_call: -
v_call: TRBV29-1
j_call: TRBJ2-5
cdr3_nt: TGCAGCGTTGATTCCGGGGGCGCTTCAGAGACCCAGTACTTC
cdr3_aa: CSVDSGGASETQYF

clone_size: many
d_call: -
v_call: TRBV5-6
j_call: TRBJ1-5
cdr3_nt: TGTGCCAGCAGCTTGGAGGCGCGATCAGTCCAGCCCCAGCATTTT
cdr3_aa: CASSLEARSVQPQHF

clone_size: -
d_call: TRBD2
v_call: TRBV20-1
j_call: TRBJ2-3
cdr3_nt: TGCAGTGCTAGTGGTGCAGGGGGACTAGCAAGAGATACGCAGTATTTT
cdr3_aa: CSASGAGGLARDTQYF

clone_size: -
d_call: -
v_call: TRBV12-3/TRBV12-4
j_call: TRBJ1-1
cdr3_nt: TGTGCCAGCAGTTTCCCGGGCCAGGTCACTGAAGCTTTCTTT
cdr3_aa: CASSFPGQVTEAFF

clone_size: many
d_call: -
v_call: TRBV20-1
j_call: TRBJ1-5
cdr3_nt: TGCAGTGGGGTGAGGGGCAATCAGCCCCAGCATTTT
cdr3_aa: CSGVRGNQPQHF

clone_size: many
d_call: -
v_call: TRBV5-1
j_call: TRBJ1-1
cdr3_nt: TGCGCCAGCAGCTTGGACGGAGGTATGAACACTGAAGCTTTCTTT
cdr3_aa: CASSLDGGMNTEAFF

clone_size: few
d_call: -
v_call: TRBV6-1
j_call: TRBJ1-4
cdr3_nt: TGTGCCAGCAGGCTAGGACAGTTTAATGAAAAACTGTTTTTT
cdr3_aa: CASRLGQFNEKLFF

clone_size: -
d_call: TRBD2
v_call: TRBV29-1
j_call: TRBJ2-7
cdr3_nt: TGCAGCGTTGTACTAGCGGGAGTCCGCGAGCAGTACTTC
cdr3_aa: CSVVLAGVREQYF

clone_size: few
d_call: -
v_call: TRBV6-6
j_call: TRBJ2-1
cdr3_nt: TGTGCCAGCAGTCGCCTCGGGGGTCCTGAGCAGTTCTTC
cdr3_aa: CASSRLGGPEQFF

clone_size: many
d_call: TRBD1
v_call: TRBV29-1
j_call: TRBJ1-1
cdr3_nt: TGCAGCGCCCAGGACAGGACCAACACTGAAGCTTTCTTT
cdr3_aa: CSAQDRTNTEAFF

clone_size: few
d_call: -
v_call: TRBV7-9
j_call: TRBJ1-2
cdr3_nt: TGTGCCAGCAGCTTAGTATCGGGGATGGATGGCTACACCTTC
cdr3_aa: CASSLVSGMDGYTF

clone_size: few
d_call: TRBD2
v_call: TRBV5-1
j_call: TRBJ2-1
cdr3_nt: TGCGCCAGCAGCACCTGGACTAGCGGGACTAACAATGAGCAGTTCTTC
cdr3_aa: CASSTWTSGTNNEQFF

clone_size: many
d_call: -
v_call: TRBV20-1
j_call: TRBJ1-1
cdr3_nt: TGCAGTGCTAGGGCAGGTCCGGGAACCACTGAAGCTTTCTTT
cdr3_aa: CSARAGPGTTEAFF

clone_size: -
d_call: -
v_call: TRBV5-1
j_call: TRBJ1-4
cdr3_nt: TGCGCCAGCAGCTTGGGTGGGACTCTGCAAAAACTGTTTTTT
cdr3_aa: CASSLGGTLQKLFF

clone_size: few
d_call: -
v_call: TRBV19
j_call: TRBJ1-1
cdr3_nt: TGTGCCAGTAGGCTGGGTGTGAAGGGCACTGAAGCTTTCTTT
cdr3_aa: CASRLGVKGTEAFF

clone_size: -
d_call: -
v_call: TRBV6-1
j_call: TRBJ1-2
cdr3_nt: TGTGCCAGCACCTACCAGCCCGGGTACTATGGCTACACCTTC
cdr3_aa: CASTYQPGYYGYTF

clone_size: -
d_call: -
v_call: TRBV18
j_call: TRBJ1-1
cdr3_nt: TGTGCCAGCTCACCAGTGGGGCAGTCGACTGAAGCTTTCTTT
cdr3_aa: CASSPVGQSTEAFF

clone_size: -
d_call: TRBD2
v_call: TRBV7-8
j_call: TRBJ2-5
cdr3_nt: TGTGCCAGCAGGGGACTAGCGGGGGCGGAGACCCAGTACTTC
cdr3_aa: CASRGLAGAETQYF

clone_size: many
d_call: -
v_call: TRBV4-2
j_call: TRBJ1-1
cdr3_nt: TGTGCCAGCAGCCAAGATACGGCCACTGAAGCTTTCTTT
cdr3_aa: CASSQDTATEAFF

clone_size: few
d_call: TRBD1
v_call: TRBV28
j_call: TRBJ2-3
cdr3_nt: TGTGCCAGCAGCCCTGGACAGGGTGTCACAGATACGCAGTATTTT
cdr3_aa: CASSPGQGVTDTQYF

clone_size: few
d_call: -
v_call: TRBV5-4
j_call: TRBJ2-1
cdr3_nt: TGTGCCAGCAGCTTGGCCTTTGACAATGAGCAGTTCTTC
cdr3_aa: CASSLAFDNEQFF

clone_size: -
d_call: -
v_call: TRBV6-4
j_call: TRBJ2-1
cdr3_nt: TGTGCCAGCAGTAAGAAGGGGAAGGGAAACAATGAGCAGTTCTTC
cdr3_aa: CASSKKGKGNNEQFF

clone_size: many
d_call: TRBD1
v_call: TRBV5-1
j_call: TRBJ2-2
cdr3_nt: TGCGCCAGCAGCTTTGGCCTGGACAGGGACCGGGACGGGGAGCTGTTTTTT
cdr3_aa: CASSFGLDRDRDGELFF

clone_size: few
d_call: -
v_call: TRBV29-1
j_call: TRBJ1-1
cdr3_nt: TGCAGCGTTGAAGATGTAATGCCAGGGGCCATCAAAGCTTTCTTT
cdr3_aa: CSVEDVMPGAIKAFF

clone_size: few
d_call: TRBD2
v_call: TRBV6-1
j_call: TRBJ2-7
cdr3_nt: TGTGCCAGCACCCCTACTAGCGGGACTAACGAGCAGTACTTC
cdr3_aa: CASTPTSGTNEQYF

clone_size: -
d_call: -
v_call: TRBV18
j_call: TRBJ2-1
cdr3_nt: TGTGCCAGCTCACCACAGGGGGGTACCAATCAGCAGTTCTTC
cdr3_aa: CASSPQGGTNQQFF